The sequence of this T cell receptor beta chain was determined in a study of blood T cell repertoires in COVID-19. Study background: Sites across the United States, Italy and Spain contributed samples from acute and convalescent COVID-19. T cells, B-cell-depleted T cells, or PBMCs provided the cDNA or gDNA that served as material.

Per the original data handling: It was from reference gene primer amplification that nucleated cell counts were estimated. Repertoires were generated with immunoSEQ multiplex PCR, while TCRdb's copy carries only in-frame clones and drops some. V, J and clone size are those of that table, while D and trimming were read from the DNA. This sample has 65,000 to 80,000 clones, with approximately 84% found just once. With 4 bases clipped from V and 2 bases from J, the junction kept 8 bases outside the gene matches. This CDR3 contains 16 residues. CDR1 is SGHRS, CDR2 YFSETQ, per germline. The V and J genes are TRBV5-1 and TRBJ2-5; 10 bases match TRBD2. The sequenced sample consisted of peripheral blood. This clonotype was obtained from a human donor in a cohort sampled during active COVID-19. The CDR3 loop is CASSGRVLAGQETQYF. CDR3 DNA sequence: TGCGCCAGCAGCGGGAGGGTACTAGCGGGGCAAGAGACCCAGTACTTC. The full variable domain, with the rest looked up from reference TRBV5-1 and TRBJ2-5, is KAGVTQTPRYLIKTRGQQVTLSCSPISGHRSVSWYQQTPGQGLQFLFEYFSETQRNKGNFPGRFSGRQFSNSRSEMNVSTLELGDSALYLCASSGRVLAGQETQYFGPGTRLLVL.